Below are 14 T cell receptor beta chains sequenced from a single sample in a study of blood T cell repertoires in COVID-19. Clones were sequenced by immunoSEQ multiplex PCR, and TCRdb holds only the in-frame ones, with some missing. The sample lists 250,000 or so clones; roughly 82% were seen once. Sequencing used peripheral blood. These receptors were taken from a man older than 75 with acute or convalescent COVID-19.

CDR3: CASSPTGGGNTIYF. The CDR3, as DNA: TGTGCCAGCAGTCCTACAGGGGGCGGAAACACCATATATTTT. V is TRBV28 and J is TRBJ1-3; 9 bases map to TRBD1. Germline-derived CDR1 and CDR2 are MDHEN and SYDVKM. V lost 5 bases and J lost 4; bases outside the gene matches: 3. CDR3 length: 14 residues.

This chain connects TRBV9 to TRBJ1-4; possible D gene TRBD1, 6 bases. In germline, CDR1 is SGDLS, CDR2 YYNGEE. Between the trimmed V and J ends, which lost 2 bases and 4 bases, there was a span of 12 bases. The CDR3 consists of 15 residues. In DNA, the CDR3 is TGTGCCAGCAGCGTTGACAGGTTCCTTAATGAAAAACTGTTTTTT. It is translated as CASSVDRFLNEKLFF.

The chain has TRBV28 and TRBJ2-7; D not resolved. With 6 bases removed from V and 3 bases from J, the gap between germline ends came to 6 bases. Germline V CDR1 and CDR2: MDHEN, SYDVKM. The CDR3 covers 11 residues. The CDR3 protein is CASRTHYEQYF. The DNA for the CDR3 is TGTGCCAGCAGGACACACTACGAGCAGTACTTC.

The chain recombines TRBV5-1 with TRBJ2-3; D is uncertain. V was cut by 0 bases and J by 0 bases, with 8 bases left in between. CDR3 size: 15 residues. Germline CDR1 reads SGHRS; CDR2 reads YFSETQ. The CDR3 protein is CASSLAFPSTDTQYF. The CDR3 nucleotides read TGCGCCAGCAGCTTGGCCTTCCCTAGCACAGATACGCAGTATTTT.

CDR3 protein: CASSKGAYNEQFF. The CDR3 nucleotides read TGTGCCAGCAGCAAAGGGGCATACAATGAGCAGTTCTTC. The rearrangement uses TRBV11-1 and TRBJ2-1, with D perhaps TRBD1 (5 bases). The germline V and J ends were trimmed by 5 bases and 4 bases, with 9 bases remaining between them. Looked up from germline, CDR1 is SGHAT and CDR2 is FQDESV (reference sequence). This CDR3 comprises 13 residues.

The chain has TRBV11-2 and TRBJ1-5, with D perhaps matching TRBD1 (6 bases). This CDR3 region has 15 residues. The V and J ends lost 5 bases and 6 bases respectively, with 17 bases between them. Germline V gene sequence: CDR1 SGHAT, CDR2 FQNNGV. The CDR3 DNA sequence: TGTGCCAGCAGCCCGGGGGGGGGCTTTGGTCAGCCCCAGCATTTT. Its protein is CASSPGGGFGQPQHF.

The V call is TRBV4-1, the J call TRBJ2-1; D gene ambiguous. The CDR3 has 17 residues. Germline V lookup: CDR1 MGHRA, CDR2 YSYEKL. Trimming pared 1 base from V and 4 bases from J, leaving 17 bases between. CDR3 in amino acids: CASSQGAEPNPYNEQFF. The CDR3 DNA follows: TGCGCCAGCAGCCAAGGGGCAGAACCGAACCCGTACAATGAGCAGTTCTTC.

Here the CDR3 reads CASSQVLAGGTPSYNEQFF. The CDR3 DNA sequence: TGCGCCAGCAGCCAAGTCTTGGCGGGGGGGACACCATCCTACAATGAGCAGTTCTTC. The chain joins TRBV4-1 to TRBJ2-1; TRBD2 agrees at 9 bases. Germline V lookup: CDR1 MGHRA, CDR2 YSYEKL. Trimming took 1 base from V and 1 from J; bases not matched to a gene: 11. The CDR3 has 19 amino acids.

The V gene is TRBV5-1, the J gene TRBJ2-1; 11 bases fit TRBD2. J gave up 3 bases and V 4 bases, and 6 bases lay outside the gene matches. The CDR3 covers 16 residues. CDR1 and CDR2 (germline): SGHRS, YFSETQ. The CDR3 DNA is TGCGCCAGCAGCCTGGGGGGGACTAGCGGCTACAATGAGCAGTTCTTC. Amino acid sequence: CASSLGGTSGYNEQFF.

V gene TRBV24-1 combines with J gene TRBJ2-2; 8 positions match TRBD1. V lost 5 bases and J lost 9; bases outside the gene matches: 7. Per germline, CDR1 KGHDR and CDR2 SFDVKD. The CDR3 consists of 14 residues. In DNA, the CDR3 is TGTGCCACCAGTGTACGGACAGGGCTCCGGGAGCTGTTTTTT. This codes for CATSVRTGLRELFF.

This clone was counted once. Other DNA sequences within the sample encode an identical CDR3. The V gene is TRBV5-1, the J gene TRBJ2-3; a weak D match, TRBD2 (5 bases). CDR3 size: 14 residues. Germline V gene lookup returns CDR1 SGHRS and CDR2 YFSETQ. Trimming pared 2 bases from V and 0 bases from J, leaving 7 bases between. The CDR3 loop is CASSFGGSTDTQYF. In DNA, the CDR3 is TGCGCCAGCAGCTTCGGCGGGAGCACAGATACGCAGTATTTT.

The chain uses TRBV5-1 and TRBJ1-6, with TRBD1 as a possible D gene (5 bases). Germline lookup yields CDR1 SGHRS and CDR2 YFSETQ. The CDR3 extends over 15 amino acids. V lost 2 bases and J lost 8, with 14 bases in between. The CDR3 DNA is TGCGCCAGCAGCTTAGGGACTCCGGACCATTCACCCCTCCACTTT. It codes for CASSLGTPDHSPLHF.

This rearrangement joins TRBV9 to TRBJ2-3; 14 positions match TRBD2. CDR3 length: 17 amino acids. The V gene end was trimmed by 2 bases and the J gene end by 0 bases; junction bases not matched to a gene: 2. In germline, CDR1 is SGDLS, CDR2 YYNGEE. Here the CDR3 reads CASSVGLAGASTDTQYF. In DNA form, the CDR3 reads TGTGCCAGCAGCGTGGGACTAGCGGGGGCTAGCACAGATACGCAGTATTTT.

This chain connects TRBV5-1 to TRBJ2-3; 7 bases map to TRBD1. Trimming took 4 bases from V and 5 from J; bases not matched to a gene: 10. CDR3 size: 15 residues. Germline V gene data show CDR1 as SGHRS and CDR2 as YFSETQ. The CDR3 coding sequence is TGCGCCAGCAGCGGGGGATACAGGGGACAAGATACGCAGTATTTT. It yields the protein CASSGGYRGQDTQYF.